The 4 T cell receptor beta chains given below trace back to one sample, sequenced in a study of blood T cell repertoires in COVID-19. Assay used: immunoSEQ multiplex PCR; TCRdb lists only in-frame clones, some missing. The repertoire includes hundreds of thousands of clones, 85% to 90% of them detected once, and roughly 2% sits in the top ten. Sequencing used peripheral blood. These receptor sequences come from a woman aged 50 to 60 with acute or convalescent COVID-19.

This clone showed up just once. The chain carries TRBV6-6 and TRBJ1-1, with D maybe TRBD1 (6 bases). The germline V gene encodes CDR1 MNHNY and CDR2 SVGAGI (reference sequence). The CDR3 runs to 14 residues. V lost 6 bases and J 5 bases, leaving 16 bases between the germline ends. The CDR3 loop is CASRSGGGGTEAFF. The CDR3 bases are TGTGCCAGCAGATCGGGGGGAGGGGGGACTGAAGCTTTCTTT.

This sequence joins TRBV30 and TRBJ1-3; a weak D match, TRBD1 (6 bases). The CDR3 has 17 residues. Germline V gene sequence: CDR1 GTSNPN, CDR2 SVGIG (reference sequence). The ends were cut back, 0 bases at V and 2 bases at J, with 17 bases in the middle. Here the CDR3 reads CAWSVFLDSRAGNTIYF. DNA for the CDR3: TGTGCCTGGAGTGTATTTCTGGACAGCCGAGCTGGAAACACCATATATTTT.

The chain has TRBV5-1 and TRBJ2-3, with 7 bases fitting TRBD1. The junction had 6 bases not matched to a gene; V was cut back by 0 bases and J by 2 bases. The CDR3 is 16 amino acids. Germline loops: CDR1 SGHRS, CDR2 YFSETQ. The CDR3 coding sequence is TGCGCCAGCAGCTTGGTACAGGGGACAAACACAGATACGCAGTATTTT. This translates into CASSLVQGTNTDTQYF.

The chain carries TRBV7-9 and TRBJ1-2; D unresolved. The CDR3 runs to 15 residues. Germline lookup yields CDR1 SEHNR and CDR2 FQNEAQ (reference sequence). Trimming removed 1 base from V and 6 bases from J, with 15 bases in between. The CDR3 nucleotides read TGTGCCAGCAGCTTAGTGGTTACCGGGGTCCATGGCTACACCTTC. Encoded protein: CASSLVVTGVHGYTF.